Reported below is one T cell receptor (beta chain). Its cognate antigen is unknown. The entry originates in a study of long-term antiretroviral therapy in people with HIV. General observations from the study: Narrower CDR3 length ranges marked HIV repertoires relative to controls.

The CDR3 covers 17 residues. CDR1 is SGDLS and CDR2 is YYNGEE in the germline V gene. V dropped 1 base and J dropped 3; count of bases not matched to a gene: 10. Inclusion required at least two post-ART and at least one pre-ART PBMC samples. A v3.0 immunoSEQ assay was performed at survey level. Some clones are missing from TCRdb's copy, which holds only in-frame ones; the method was immunoSEQ multiplex PCR. The sample has about 20,000 clones, roughly 85% seen once. J is TRBJ2-5 and V is TRBV9; the match to TRBD2 covers 9 bases. Sequenced material: unsorted PBMCs, taken less than 2.5 years after starting antiretroviral therapy. This clonotype originated in a man in his forties with HIV. The CDR3 here is CASSVRGVLAGEETQYF. CDR3 in DNA: TGTGCCAGCAGCGTAAGGGGGGTACTAGCGGGTGAAGAGACCCAGTACTTC.